The 7 T cell receptor beta chains below come from one sample, sequenced in a study of blood T cells in healthy people across ages. A sample-barcoded 5' primer and a J-beta primer mix were used in a second PCR of roughly 6 to 11 cycles. TCRdb independently ran MiXCR on the 5' RACE reads; one entry per CDR3 protein. Seen here are hundreds of thousands of distinct CDR3 sequences, approximately 22% observed once, and the top ten hold 20% to 25%. The specimen was blood. The receptors here all came from a man aged 65 to 79 in good health.

The CDR3 coding sequence is TGTGCCAGCAGTTCCGGGTTGCAAGATACGCAGTATTTT. Translation gives CASSSGLQDTQYF. This sequence joins TRBV12-3 or TRBV12-4 and TRBJ2-3; D remains ambiguous. Between the trimmed V and J ends, which lost 4 bases and 5 bases, there was a span of 10 bases. The CDR3 is 13 amino acids.

This clonotype was seen more than once but under ten times. The rearrangement joins TRBV5-4 to TRBJ2-5; D not certain. Germline V CDR1 and CDR2: SGHNT, YYREEE (reference sequence). CDR3 length equals 14 residues. The germline V and J ends were trimmed by 2 bases and 2 bases, with 10 bases remaining between them. The CDR3 nucleotides read TGTGCCAGCAGCTTAAACACAGCTCAAGAGACCCAGTACTTC. This codes for CASSLNTAQETQYF.

The V and J genes are TRBV5-1 and TRBJ2-7; D gene unclear. The germline V gene has CDR1 SGHRS and CDR2 YFSETQ. The V and J ends lost 0 bases and 6 bases respectively, with 13 bases between them. The CDR3 loop spans 14 amino acids. CDR3 DNA: TGCGCCAGCAGCTTGGAGGTACGGACGGTCGAGCAGTACTTC. Amino acid sequence: CASSLEVRTVEQYF.

The chain employs TRBV5-1 and TRBJ2-2; D is perhaps TRBD2 (5 bases). This CDR3 is 19 amino acids long. The germline V gene encodes CDR1 SGHRS and CDR2 YFSETQ. Deletions cut 4 bases from V and 0 bases from J, with 22 bases between. CDR3 loop: CASSPAWRVDLANTGELFF. As DNA, the CDR3 is TGCGCCAGCAGCCCCGCATGGCGGGTAGACCTCGCGAACACCGGGGAGCTGTTTTTT.

J is TRBJ1-2 and V is TRBV14; 8 nucleotides align to TRBD1. CDR1 and CDR2 (germline): SGHDN, FVKESK. This CDR3 comprises 15 residues. The V segment lost 6 bases and the J segment 4 bases; nucleotides outside the gene matches: 10. The CDR3 here is CASSSSGTGPYGYTF. Written as DNA, the CDR3 is TGTGCCAGCAGTTCTTCCGGGACAGGTCCCTATGGCTACACCTTC.

A remark on this clonotype: The junction departs from the called germline gene at one end, perhaps through a read error. The V gene is TRBV20-1, the J gene TRBJ2-3; 12 nucleotides match TRBD2. Germline CDR1 reads DFQATT; CDR2 reads SNEGSKA (reference sequence). This CDR3 contains 16 residues. The CDR3 sequence is CSAREGASGGADTQYF. DNA for the CDR3: TGCAGTGCCAGAGAGGGGGCTAGCGGGGGGGCAGATACGCAGTATTTT.

V is TRBV18 and J is TRBJ2-1, with D possibly being TRBD1 or TRBD2 (5 bases each). This CDR3 comprises 18 residues. Looked up from germline, CDR1 is KGHSH and CDR2 is LQKENI. Trimming shortened V by 0 bases and J by 0 bases, and 15 bases separated the two germline ends. The CDR3 here is CASSPPGVWVSSYNEQFF. CDR3 nucleotide sequence: TGTGCCAGCTCACCACCGGGGGTGTGGGTTAGCTCCTACAATGAGCAGTTCTTC.